Here is one TCR beta chain with its context. The antigen remains unidentified. Vbeta (60) and Jbeta (13) primers were used in the PCR. The assay was immunoSEQ multiplex PCR, and TCRdb's table has in-frame clones only and misses some. The sample carries 150,000 to 200,000 clones, 75% to 85% recorded once. V was pared by 3 bases and J by 8 bases, with 9 bases of the junction left unmatched. CDR3 length: 15 residues. Germline CDR1 and CDR2: WNHNN and SYGVQD (reference sequence). This specimen comes from a study of cytomegalovirus exposure and HLA in healthy donors. Study results and limitations: Usually a TCR sequence was rare, but some public TCRs were found in many donors. In a later analysis, TCR association rates varied by HLA locus: DRB1 most, HLA-C fewest. As a later analysis showed, a missense DCLRE1C variant was linked to trimming of TCR beta V- and J-genes.

The chain is built from TRBV10-1 and TRBJ1-1, with 10 bases aligning to TRBD1. Sequenced material: PBMCs. This TCR derives from a woman between 45 and 60 years old in good health and CMV-seronegative. The CDR3 protein is CASSDSGTGEEEAFF. The CDR3 coding sequence is TGCGCCAGCAGTGACAGCGGGACAGGGGAGGAGGAAGCTTTCTTT.